The 32 T cell receptor beta chains reported below all come from one sample, sequenced in a study of blood T cells in healthy people across ages. Through a sample-barcoded 5' primer and a J-beta primer mix, a second PCR was run for 7 to 11 cycles. TCRdb fed the 5' RACE reads into MiXCR, producing one record per CDR3 protein. Here the sample spans about 640,000 distinct CDR3 sequences, roughly 53% being singletons. The sequenced sample was blood. Receptors originate from a man in his sixties in good health.

This clonotype was found a few times. The J gene is TRBJ2-3, the V gene TRBV4-2; TRBD2 agrees at 10 bases. Germline V gives CDR1 LGHNA, CDR2 YNFKEQ. Trimming removed 1 base from V and 9 bases from J; junction bases left unmatched: 16. The CDR3 totals 18 residues. The CDR3 is CASSQGFRASGGAPTQYF. As DNA, the CDR3 is TGTGCCAGCAGCCAAGGTTTTCGGGCCAGCGGGGGGGCCCCGACGCAGTATTTT.

The chain combines TRBV3-1 with TRBJ1-4, with D unresolved. This CDR3 spans 14 amino acids. Germline CDR1 and CDR2: LGHDT and YNNKEL (reference sequence). The V gene lost 3 bases and the J gene lost 8 bases, with 13 bases spanning the gap. CDR3 nucleotides: TGTGCCAGCAGCCATGCTAGGACGGCGGAAAAACTGTTTTTT. This gives the protein CASSHARTAEKLFF.

The V call is TRBV12-3 or TRBV12-4, the J call TRBJ2-2, with 9 bases aligning to TRBD1. The CDR3 runs to 16 residues. Trimming took 5 bases from V and 3 from J; bases not matched to a gene: 7. This chain's CDR3 is CASSPTGGVDTGELFF. CDR3 in DNA: TGTGCCAGCAGTCCCACAGGGGGCGTCGACACCGGGGAGCTGTTTTTT.

This rearrangement joins TRBV5-1 to TRBJ2-3; D gene ambiguous. Germline loops: CDR1 SGHRS, CDR2 YFSETQ. The CDR3 has 13 amino acids. The V end was cut by 0 bases, the J end by 6 bases, with 8 bases between. DNA of the CDR3: TGCGCCAGCAGCTTGGGACCCGACGATACGCAGTATTTT. Translation: CASSLGPDDTQYF. The full variable domain, in which reference TRBV5-1 and TRBJ2-3 provide the parts outside the CDR3, is KAGVTQTPRYLIKTRGQQVTLSCSPISGHRSVSWYQQTPGQGLQFLFEYFSETQRNKGNFPGRFSGRQFSNSRSEMNVSTLELGDSALYLCASSLGPDDTQYFGPGTRLTVL.

The chain recombines TRBV5-1 with TRBJ2-1, with D possibly being TRBD1 or TRBD2 (5 bases each). Trimming took off 0 bases at V and 10 bases at J, with 8 bases between the two ends. CDR3 length: 12 residues. Germline CDR1 reads SGHRS; CDR2 reads YFSETQ. This CDR3 is CASSLDWGEQFF. In nucleotides, the CDR3 is TGCGCCAGCAGCTTGGATTGGGGGGAGCAGTTCTTC.

In its sample, this clonotype was seen many times. A read error may account for a junction end that differs from germline. The rearrangement uses TRBV5-1 and TRBJ2-2, with D hard to call. Germline CDR1 and CDR2: SGHRS and YFSETQ. This CDR3 region has 13 residues. CDR3 DNA: TGTGCCAGCAGCTTAGGGAACACCGGGGAGCTGTTTTTT. This translates into CASSLGNTGELFF.

This clonotype appeared a few times. The rearrangement joins TRBV20-1 to TRBJ2-7, with TRBD2 matching over 11 bases. Germline-derived CDR1 and CDR2 are DFQATT and SNEGSKA (reference sequence). The CDR3 totals 18 residues. After removal of 3 bases from V and 2 bases from J, the junction contained 15 bases not matched to a gene. The CDR3 DNA reads TGCAGTGCTAGGGCGGCTAGCGGGGGGCGCTATGACCCCTACGAGCAGTACTTC. It encodes CSARAASGGRYDPYEQYF.

V usage is TRBV9 and J usage is TRBJ1-2; D remains ambiguous. The CDR3 covers 12 residues. Trimming took off 5 bases at V and 8 bases at J, with 13 bases between the two ends. Germline V gene lookup returns CDR1 SGDLS and CDR2 YYNGEE. This CDR3 is CASRKDRGGYTF. In nucleotides, the CDR3 is TGTGCCAGCAGGAAAGACCGTGGCGGCTACACCTTC. The variable domain in full, completed from reference TRBV9 and TRBJ1-2, reads DSGVTQTPKHLITATGQRVTLRCSPRSGDLSVYWYQQSLDQGLQFLIQYYNGEERAKGNILERFSAQQFPDLHSELNLSSLELGDSALYFCASRKDRGGYTFGSGTRLTVV.

This rearrangement joins TRBV7-9 to TRBJ1-1; D unclear. The CDR3 runs to 12 residues. The V end was cut by 5 bases, the J end by 1 base, with 5 bases between. Germline assignment: CDR1 SEHNR and CDR2 FQNEAQ (reference sequence). CDR3: CASSATNTEAFF. CDR3 bases: TGTGCCAGCAGCGCCACGAACACTGAAGCTTTCTTT.

This clonotype was found a few times. The chain joins TRBV18 to TRBJ2-7, with a tentative D call TRBD2 (5 bases). CDR3 length: 12 residues. The germline CDR1 and CDR2 sequences are KGHSH and LQKENI. V lost 2 bases to trimming and J lost 5 bases, with 7 bases between them. CDR3 amino acids: CASSPSGNEQYF. The CDR3 coding sequence is TGTGCCAGCTCACCATCCGGGAACGAGCAGTACTTC. Complete variable domain (other parts from reference TRBV18 and TRBJ2-7): NAGVMQNPRHLVRRRGQEARLRCSPMKGHSHVYWYRQLPEEGLKFMVYLQKENIIDESGMPKERFSAEFPKEGPSILRIQQVVRGDSAAYFCASSPSGNEQYFGPGTRLTVT.

The chain links TRBV27 to TRBJ1-5, with 7 bases fitting TRBD1. Germline V gene lookup returns CDR1 MNHEY and CDR2 SMNVEV (reference sequence). The CDR3 contains 14 residues. Trimming took 6 bases from V and 4 from J; bases not matched to a gene: 6. For the CDR3, the DNA is TGTGCCAGCAGCAGACAGGGACCGAATCAGCCCCAGCATTTT. Amino acids: CASSRQGPNQPQHF.

This clonotype was found many times. This may be a read error: a much more frequent sequence differs by one nucleotide. The chain is built from TRBV15 and TRBJ2-3, with D tentatively TRBD1 (6 bases). There are 14 residues in the CDR3. Germline lookup yields CDR1 LNHNV and CDR2 YYDKDF (reference sequence). With 5 bases removed from V and 1 base from J, the gap between germline ends came to 10 bases. The CDR3 is CATSVRTGTDTQYF. DNA for the CDR3: TGTGCCACCAGCGTGCGGACAGGCACAGATACGCAGTATTTT.

This clonotype was recorded once. The CDR3 here is CASSDEGADTQYF. The CDR3 coding sequence is TGTGCCAGCAGTGATGAGGGTGCAGATACGCAGTATTTT. J is TRBJ2-3 and V is TRBV6-4; D is possibly TRBD2 (5 bases). This CDR3 is built from 13 residues. Germline loops: CDR1 MRHNA, CDR2 SNTAGT. Trimming took off 3 bases at V and 4 bases at J, with 8 bases between the two ends.

This chain connects TRBV5-5 to TRBJ2-7, with TRBD1 identical over 9 bases. Losses at the gene ends were 3 bases for V and 0 bases for J; bases not matched to a gene: 10. The CDR3 has 17 amino acids. Germline V CDR1 and CDR2: SGHKS, YYEKEE (reference sequence). The CDR3 region has the DNA TGTGCCAGCAGCTCGTACGGGACAGGGACTATCTCCTACGAGCAGTACTTC. Encoded protein: CASSSYGTGTISYEQYF.

The chain couples TRBV5-1 to TRBJ1-1; D gene uncertain. The CDR3 loop spans 15 amino acids. Germline V gene lookup returns CDR1 SGHRS and CDR2 YFSETQ. The V end lost 2 bases, the J end lost 1 base, and 12 bases lay between the germline ends. The CDR3 bases are TGCGCCAGCAGCTTTGGTCAGGCCACGAACACTGAAGCTTTCTTT. Its protein product is CASSFGQATNTEAFF.

The chain is built from TRBV20-1 and TRBJ2-3; 8 bases agree with TRBD2. V gave up 6 bases and J gave up 3 bases; unmatched junction bases: 11. Germline V lookup: CDR1 DFQATT, CDR2 SNEGSKA (reference sequence). The CDR3 extends over 15 amino acids. CDR3 in DNA: TGCAGTGCCCCCCAAGGTAGCGGGGCGACAGATACGCAGTATTTT. This gives the protein CSAPQGSGATDTQYF.

This clonotype occurred many times. The chain couples TRBV5-1 to TRBJ2-1; TRBD2 matches at 7 bases. The V gene's germline CDR1 is SGHRS and CDR2 YFSETQ. The CDR3 extends over 16 amino acids. Trimming cost V 0 bases and J 4 bases; bases outside gene matches: 7. The CDR3 region has the DNA TGCGCCAGCAGCTTGGCCTTGGGGGGGAATTACAATGAGCAGTTCTTC. Translating it yields CASSLALGGNYNEQFF.

The rearrangement joins TRBV6-5 to TRBJ1-3; 7 bases match TRBD1. Germline V gene data show CDR1 as MNHEY and CDR2 as SVGAGI. This CDR3 has 16 residues. The V gene end was trimmed by 5 bases and the J gene end by 0 bases; junction bases not matched to a gene: 7. The CDR3: CASSPGTASSGNTIYF. The CDR3 DNA reads TGTGCCAGCAGTCCGGGGACAGCCAGCTCTGGAAACACCATATATTTT.

The rearrangement uses TRBV29-1 and TRBJ1-5; the D gene is possibly TRBD1 (5 bases). CDR1 and CDR2 (germline): SQVTM, ANQGSEA. This CDR3 is 16 amino acids long. The V end was cut by 4 bases, the J end by 4 bases, with 20 bases between. The CDR3 DNA follows: TGCAGCGTTGCGGGGGGGTTGTCCAGGGCTAATCAGCCCCAGCATTTT. Residues: CSVAGGLSRANQPQHF.

This rearrangement joins TRBV7-9 to TRBJ1-2; 7 bases are a match to TRBD1. The CDR3 runs 15 residues. V was pared by 5 bases and J by 8 bases, with 14 bases of the junction left unmatched. Germline CDR1 and CDR2: SEHNR and FQNEAQ (reference sequence). The CDR3 bases are TGTGCCAGCAGCCGAACCCAGGGGGTACAGTCGGGCTACACCTTC. Its protein is CASSRTQGVQSGYTF.

The chain carries TRBV20-1 and TRBJ2-1; TRBD2 matches 16 bases. The CDR3 contains 16 residues. Germline V CDR1 and CDR2: DFQATT, SNEGSKA (reference sequence). The V gene end was trimmed by 6 bases and the J gene end by 3 bases; junction bases not matched to a gene: 5. The CDR3 DNA follows: TGCAGTGCCCCGGGACTAGCGGGGGGGTTCTACAATGAGCAGTTCTTC. It yields the protein CSAPGLAGGFYNEQFF.

CDR3 in amino acids: CASRGTGGSYEQFF. The CDR3 DNA reads as TGTGCCAGCAGGGGGACAGGGGGCTCATATGAGCAGTTCTTC. This rearrangement joins TRBV6-1 to TRBJ2-1; the match to TRBD1 covers 12 bases. V was clipped by 6 bases and J by 8 bases; unmatched bases: 5. CDR3 length: 14 residues. CDR1 and CDR2 from the germline V gene are MNHNS and SASEGT.

The chain joins TRBV6-6 to TRBJ2-1, with D perhaps TRBD2 (5 bases). The CDR3 is 13 amino acids. The germline CDR1 and CDR2 sequences are MNHNY and SVGAGI (reference sequence). V shed 7 bases and J shed 13 bases, with 20 bases lying between them. CDR3 residues: CASTKEGLETQFF. CDR3 nucleotide sequence: TGTGCCAGCACCAAAGAGGGATTGGAGACCCAGTTCTTC.

This clonotype has at least ten counts. This chain connects TRBV28 to TRBJ1-1, with D unclear. Germline V gives CDR1 MDHEN, CDR2 SYDVKM. The CDR3 length is 15 residues. V dropped 1 base and J dropped 0 bases, with 9 bases sitting between them. CDR3 coding DNA: TGTGCCAGCAGTTTATCGCCAGGAATGAACACTGAAGCTTTCTTT. It specifies CASSLSPGMNTEAFF.

The chain carries TRBV5-1 and TRBJ2-3, with a possible D match to TRBD1 (6 bases). The CDR3 has 14 amino acids. Germline assignment: CDR1 SGHRS and CDR2 YFSETQ. Trimming stripped 0 bases from V and 5 bases from J, with 10 bases between. The DNA of the CDR3 is TGCGCCAGCAGCTTGGGGGGGCAAGAAGATACGCAGTATTTT. Its protein is CASSLGGQEDTQYF.

The J gene is TRBJ2-3, the V gene TRBV7-2; 9 bases map to TRBD2. Germline values: CDR1 SGHTA, CDR2 FQGNSA. This CDR3 contains 18 residues. Germline trimming cut 5 bases from V and 1 base from J; bases unmatched to any gene: 13. CDR3 residues: CASSPVGLAGTRTDTQYF. CDR3 in DNA: TGTGCCAGCAGCCCAGTCGGGCTAGCGGGGACACGCACAGATACGCAGTATTTT.

This chain links TRBV7-9 with TRBJ1-6, with TRBD1 as a possible D gene (5 bases). V shed 5 bases and J shed 0 bases, with 14 bases lying between them. This CDR3 is 17 amino acids long. CDR1 is SEHNR, CDR2 FQNEAQ, per germline (reference sequence). CDR3 residues: CASSPVGGSSYNSPLHF. The DNA for the CDR3 is TGTGCCAGCAGCCCCGTGGGGGGAAGCTCCTATAATTCACCCCTCCACTTT. The entire variable domain, with the rest obtained from reference TRBV7-9 and TRBJ1-6, is as follows: DTGVSQNPRHKITKRGQNVTFRCDPISEHNRLYWYRQTLGQGPEFLTYFQNEAQLEKSRLLSDRFSAERPKGSFSTLEIQRTEQGDSAMYLCASSPVGGSSYNSPLHFGNGTRLTVT.

The V call is TRBV7-2, the J call TRBJ1-2; 10 nucleotides line up with TRBD1. Trimming removed 5 bases from V and 4 bases from J; junction bases left unmatched: 4. This CDR3 has 14 amino acids. CDR1 and CDR2 from the germline V gene are SGHTA and FQGNSA. The CDR3 bases are TGTGCCAGCAGCCTAGACAGGGGGCTCTATGGCTACACCTTC. Protein sequence: CASSLDRGLYGYTF. The full variable domain, in which reference TRBV7-2 and TRBJ1-2 provide the parts outside the CDR3, is GAGVSQSPSNKVTEKGKDVELRCDPISGHTALYWYRQSLGQGLEFLIYFQGNSAPDKSGLPSDRFSAERTGGSVSTLTIQRTQQEDSAVYLCASSLDRGLYGYTFGSGTRLTVV.

V usage is TRBV12-3 or TRBV12-4 and J usage is TRBJ2-3; D is perhaps TRBD1 (5 bases). The CDR3 extends over 12 amino acids. With 10 bases removed from V and 4 bases from J, the gap between germline ends came to 12 bases. The CDR3 sequence: CATAQEPDTQYF. CDR3 nucleotides: TGTGCCACGGCACAGGAACCAGATACGCAGTATTTT.

This chain links TRBV20-1 with TRBJ1-4; no clear D gene. V was pared by 3 bases and J by 4 bases, with 6 bases between. This CDR3 contains 12 residues. Germline loops: CDR1 DFQATT, CDR2 SNEGSKA (reference sequence). The CDR3 spells CSARTSNEKLFF. The CDR3 nucleotides are TGCAGTGCTAGGACGAGTAATGAAAAACTGTTTTTT.

The genes are TRBV7-2 and TRBJ2-1; D is uncertain. This CDR3 has 12 amino acids. Trimming took off 5 bases at V and 12 bases at J, with 14 bases between the two ends. In germline, CDR1 is SGHTA, CDR2 FQGNSA. The DNA for the CDR3 is TGTGCCAGCAGCCCCCCAGAATCAGGGCAGTTCTTC. This translates into CASSPPESGQFF.

This clonotype turned up a few times. V gene TRBV5-1 combines with J gene TRBJ1-2; TRBD1 might be the D (5 bases). Deletions cut 1 base from V and 3 bases from J, with 10 bases between. Per the germline V gene, CDR1 is SGHRS and CDR2 is YFSETQ. The CDR3 is 14 residues long. The CDR3 nucleotides read TGCGCCAGCAGCTTGAATTGGGGCCACTATGGCTACACCTTC. Its protein is CASSLNWGHYGYTF.